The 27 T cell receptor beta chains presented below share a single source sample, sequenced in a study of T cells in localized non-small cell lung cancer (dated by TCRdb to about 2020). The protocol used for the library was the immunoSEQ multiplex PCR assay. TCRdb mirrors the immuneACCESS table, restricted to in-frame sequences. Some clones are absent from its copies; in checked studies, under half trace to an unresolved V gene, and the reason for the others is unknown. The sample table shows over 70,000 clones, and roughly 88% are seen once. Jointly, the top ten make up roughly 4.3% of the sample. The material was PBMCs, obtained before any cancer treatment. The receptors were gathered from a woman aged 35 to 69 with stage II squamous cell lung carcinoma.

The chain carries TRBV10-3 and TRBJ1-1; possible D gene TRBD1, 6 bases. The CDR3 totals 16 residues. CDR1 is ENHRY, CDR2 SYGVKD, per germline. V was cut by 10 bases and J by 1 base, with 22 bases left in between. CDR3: CATRPLGGRGNTEAFF. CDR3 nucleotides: TGTGCCACTCGACCCCTGGGGGGGCGAGGGAACACTGAAGCTTTCTTT.

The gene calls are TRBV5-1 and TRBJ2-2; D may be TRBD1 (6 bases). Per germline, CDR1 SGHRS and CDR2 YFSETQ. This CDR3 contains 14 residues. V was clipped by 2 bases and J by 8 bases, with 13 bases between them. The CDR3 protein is CASSLRTVSGELFF. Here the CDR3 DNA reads TGCGCCAGCAGCTTAAGGACAGTTTCAGGGGAGCTGTTTTTT.

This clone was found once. The CDR3 DNA sequence: TGTGCCAGCAGCAACGGGAGGGTGAACACCGGGGAGCTGTTTTTT. Translation: CASSNGRVNTGELFF. The V gene is TRBV11-2, the J gene TRBJ2-2, with 8 bases lining up with TRBD2. Germline values: CDR1 SGHAT, CDR2 FQNNGV. The CDR3 sequence is 15 residues long. V was pared by 5 bases and J by 1 base, with 3 bases of the junction left unmatched.

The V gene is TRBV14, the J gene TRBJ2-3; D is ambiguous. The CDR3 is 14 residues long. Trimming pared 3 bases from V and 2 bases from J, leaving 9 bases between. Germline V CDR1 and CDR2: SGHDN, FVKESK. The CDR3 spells CASSHPALTDTQYF. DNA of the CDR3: TGTGCCAGCAGCCATCCAGCGCTCACAGATACGCAGTATTTT.

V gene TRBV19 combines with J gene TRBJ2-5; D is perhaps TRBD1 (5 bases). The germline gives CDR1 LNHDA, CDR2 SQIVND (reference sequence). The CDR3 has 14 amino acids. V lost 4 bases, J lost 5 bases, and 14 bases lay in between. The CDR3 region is CASSTQSGLETQYF. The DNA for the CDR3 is TGTGCCAGTAGTACCCAGTCAGGGTTGGAGACCCAGTACTTC.

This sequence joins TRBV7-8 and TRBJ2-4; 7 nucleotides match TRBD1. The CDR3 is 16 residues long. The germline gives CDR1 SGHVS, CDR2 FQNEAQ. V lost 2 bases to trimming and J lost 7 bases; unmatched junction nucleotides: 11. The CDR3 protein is CASSLNLEGAKNIQYF. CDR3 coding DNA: TGTGCCAGCAGCTTAAACTTAGAGGGGGCAAAGAACATTCAGTACTTC.

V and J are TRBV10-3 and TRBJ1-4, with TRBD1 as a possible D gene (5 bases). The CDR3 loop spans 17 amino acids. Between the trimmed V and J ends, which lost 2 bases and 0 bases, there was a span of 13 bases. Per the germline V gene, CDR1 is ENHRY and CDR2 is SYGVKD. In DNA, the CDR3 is TGTGCCATCAGTGAGCCCAGGGTAGGAGCAACTAATGAAAAACTGTTTTTT. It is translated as CAISEPRVGATNEKLFF.

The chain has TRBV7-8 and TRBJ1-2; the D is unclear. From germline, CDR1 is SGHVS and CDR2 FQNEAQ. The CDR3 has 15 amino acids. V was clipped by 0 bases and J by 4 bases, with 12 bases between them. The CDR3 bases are TGTGCCAGCAGCTTAGCGCTGGGGATGTTCTATGGCTACACCTTC. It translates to CASSLALGMFYGYTF.

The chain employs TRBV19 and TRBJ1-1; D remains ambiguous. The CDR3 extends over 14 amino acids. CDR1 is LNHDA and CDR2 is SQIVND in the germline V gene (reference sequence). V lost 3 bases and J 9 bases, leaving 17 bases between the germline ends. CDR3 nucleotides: TGTGCCAGTAGTATGGAGCCCATCGATGGGAAAGCTTTCTTT. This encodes CASSMEPIDGKAFF.

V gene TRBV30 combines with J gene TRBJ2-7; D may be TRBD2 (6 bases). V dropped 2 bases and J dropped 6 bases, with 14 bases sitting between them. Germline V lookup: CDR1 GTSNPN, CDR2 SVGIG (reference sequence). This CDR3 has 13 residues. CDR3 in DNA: TGTGCCTGGAGTTTGACTAGAACCGGCGAGCAGTACTTC. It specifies CAWSLTRTGEQYF.

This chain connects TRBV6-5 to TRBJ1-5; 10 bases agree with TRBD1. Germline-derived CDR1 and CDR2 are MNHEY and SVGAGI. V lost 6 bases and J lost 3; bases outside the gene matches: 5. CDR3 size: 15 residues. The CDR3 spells CASSWTGGTNQPQHF. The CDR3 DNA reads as TGTGCCAGCAGCTGGACAGGGGGTACCAATCAGCCCCAGCATTTT.

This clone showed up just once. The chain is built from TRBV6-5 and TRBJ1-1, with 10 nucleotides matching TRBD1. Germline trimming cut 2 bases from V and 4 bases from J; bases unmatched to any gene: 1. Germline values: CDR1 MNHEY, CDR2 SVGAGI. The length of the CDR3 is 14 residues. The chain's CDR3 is CASSYRTGGTEAFF. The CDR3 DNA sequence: TGTGCCAGCAGTTACCGGACAGGGGGCACTGAAGCTTTCTTT.

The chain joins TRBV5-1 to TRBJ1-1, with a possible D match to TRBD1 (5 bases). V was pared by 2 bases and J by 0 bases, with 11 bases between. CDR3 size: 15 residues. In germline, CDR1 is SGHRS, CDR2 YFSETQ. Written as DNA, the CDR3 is TGCGCCAGCAGCTTCGGAAACAGGCTGAACACTGAAGCTTTCTTT. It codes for CASSFGNRLNTEAFF.

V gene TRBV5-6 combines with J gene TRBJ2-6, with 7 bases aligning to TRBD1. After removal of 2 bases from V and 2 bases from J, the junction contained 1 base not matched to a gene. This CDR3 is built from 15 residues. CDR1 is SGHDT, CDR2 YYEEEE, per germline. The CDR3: CASSFQGAGANVLTF. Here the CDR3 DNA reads TGTGCCAGCAGCTTCCAGGGGGCTGGGGCCAACGTCCTGACTTTC.

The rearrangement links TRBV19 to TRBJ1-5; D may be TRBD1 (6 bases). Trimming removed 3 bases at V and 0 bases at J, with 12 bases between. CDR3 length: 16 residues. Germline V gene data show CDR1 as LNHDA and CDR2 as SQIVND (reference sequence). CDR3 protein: CASSIMGAGSNQPQHF. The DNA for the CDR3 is TGTGCCAGTAGTATTATGGGGGCCGGTAGCAATCAGCCCCAGCATTTT.

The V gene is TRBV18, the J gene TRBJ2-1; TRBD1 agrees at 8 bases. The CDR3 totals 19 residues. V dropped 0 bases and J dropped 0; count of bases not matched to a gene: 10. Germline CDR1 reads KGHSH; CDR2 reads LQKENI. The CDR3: CASSPPLPGTGNSYNEQFF. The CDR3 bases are TGTGCCAGCTCACCACCTCTCCCCGGGACAGGCAACTCCTACAATGAGCAGTTCTTC.

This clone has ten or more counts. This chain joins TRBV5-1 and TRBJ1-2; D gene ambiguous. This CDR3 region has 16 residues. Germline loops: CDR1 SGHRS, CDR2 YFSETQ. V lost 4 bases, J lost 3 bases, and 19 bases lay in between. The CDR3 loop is CASSLGPQNGDYGYTF. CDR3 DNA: TGCGCCAGCAGCCTGGGCCCACAGAACGGCGACTATGGCTACACCTTC.

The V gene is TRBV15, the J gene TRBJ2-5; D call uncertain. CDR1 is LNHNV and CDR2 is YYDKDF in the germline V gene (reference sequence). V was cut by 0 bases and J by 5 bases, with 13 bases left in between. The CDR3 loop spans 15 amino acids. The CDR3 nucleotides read TGTGCCACCAGCAGAGATGGAAACCTCGTGGAGACCCAGTACTTC. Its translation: CATSRDGNLVETQYF.

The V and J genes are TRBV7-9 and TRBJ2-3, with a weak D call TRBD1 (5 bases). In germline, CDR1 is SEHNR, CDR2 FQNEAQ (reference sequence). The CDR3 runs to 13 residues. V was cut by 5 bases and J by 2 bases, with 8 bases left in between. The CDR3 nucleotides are TGTGCCAGCAGCGACAGTTCCACAGATACGCAGTATTTT. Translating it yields CASSDSSTDTQYF.

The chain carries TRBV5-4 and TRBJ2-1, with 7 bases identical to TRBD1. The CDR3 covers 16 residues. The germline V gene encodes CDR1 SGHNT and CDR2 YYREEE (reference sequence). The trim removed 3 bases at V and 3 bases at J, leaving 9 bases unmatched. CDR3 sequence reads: CASSSTSRQGYNEQFF. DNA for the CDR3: TGTGCCAGCAGCTCAACTTCCCGACAGGGCTACAATGAGCAGTTCTTC.

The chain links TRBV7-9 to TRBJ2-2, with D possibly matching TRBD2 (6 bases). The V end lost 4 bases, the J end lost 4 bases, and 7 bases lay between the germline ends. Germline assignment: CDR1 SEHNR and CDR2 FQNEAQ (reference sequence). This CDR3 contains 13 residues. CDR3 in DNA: TGTGCCAGCAGCTCGGAGGGCACCGGGGAGCTGTTTTTT. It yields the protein CASSSEGTGELFF.

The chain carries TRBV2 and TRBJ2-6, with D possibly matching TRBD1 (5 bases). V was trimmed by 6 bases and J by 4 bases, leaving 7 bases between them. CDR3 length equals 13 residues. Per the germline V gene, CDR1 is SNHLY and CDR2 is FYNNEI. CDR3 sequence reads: CASRGQGANVLTF. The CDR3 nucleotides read TGTGCCAGCAGGGGGCAGGGGGCCAACGTCCTGACTTTC.

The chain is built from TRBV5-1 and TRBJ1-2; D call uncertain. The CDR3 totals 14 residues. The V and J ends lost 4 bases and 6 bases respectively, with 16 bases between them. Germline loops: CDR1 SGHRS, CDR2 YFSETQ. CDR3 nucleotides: TGCGCCAGCAGCACGTGGGGTCCCGGGGATGGCTACACCTTC. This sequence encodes CASSTWGPGDGYTF.

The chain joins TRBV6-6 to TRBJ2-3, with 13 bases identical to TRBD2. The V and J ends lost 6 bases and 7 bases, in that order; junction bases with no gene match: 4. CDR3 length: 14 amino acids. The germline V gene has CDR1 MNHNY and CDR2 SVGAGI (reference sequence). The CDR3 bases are TGTGCCAGCAGGATGACTAGCGGGAGGTATACGCAGTATTTT. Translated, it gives CASRMTSGRYTQYF.

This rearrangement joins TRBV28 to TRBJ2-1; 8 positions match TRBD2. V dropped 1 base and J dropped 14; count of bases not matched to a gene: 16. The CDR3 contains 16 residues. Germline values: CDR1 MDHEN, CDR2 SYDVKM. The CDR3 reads CASSLSGSSGVMMEFF. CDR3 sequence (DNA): TGTGCCAGCAGTTTATCCGGGAGTAGCGGGGTCATGATGGAGTTCTTC.

In DNA, the CDR3 is TGTGCCAGCGCCCCGGGAACTAACTATGGCTACACCTTC. This sequence encodes CASAPGTNYGYTF. This chain joins TRBV7-9 and TRBJ1-2; D is undetermined. The ends were cut back, 8 bases at V and 0 bases at J, with 10 bases in the middle. The CDR3 loop spans 13 amino acids. Looked up from germline, CDR1 is SEHNR and CDR2 is FQNEAQ (reference sequence).

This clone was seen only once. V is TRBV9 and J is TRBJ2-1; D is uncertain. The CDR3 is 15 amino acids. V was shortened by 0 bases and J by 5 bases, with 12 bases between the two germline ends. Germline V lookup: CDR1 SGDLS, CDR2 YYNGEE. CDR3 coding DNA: TGTGCCAGCAGCGTAGGGCGGCGTACCAACAATGAGCAGTTCTTC. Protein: CASSVGRRTNNEQFF.